This TCR beta chain was observed in a study of control samples from healthy donors and cancer patients. Data came from immunoSEQ multiplex PCR; TCRdb stores just in-frame clones and leaves some out. The sample shows approximately 150,000 clones, around 96% of them seen only once. The V and J ends lost 0 bases and 1 base respectively, with 6 bases between them. There are 13 residues in the CDR3. Germline CDR1 SQVTM, CDR2 ANQGSEA. V is TRBV29-1 and J is TRBJ1-1; D gene unclear. This clonotype was obtained from a woman in her 30s in good health. The sample taken for sequencing was blood. CDR3 in amino acids: CSVEDLKNTEAFF. The DNA for the CDR3 is TGCAGCGTTGAAGATCTCAAGAACACTGAAGCTTTCTTT.